This T cell receptor (beta chain) is drawn from a study of beta chain features in type 1 diabetes. Findings and limits, study-wide: More deletions and fewer insertions at VDJ junctions were found in patients with type 1 diabetes.

Sequenced material consisted of expressed TCRB transcripts (all of the isolated RNA was reverse transcribed). Measured with immunoSEQ multiplex PCR; TCRdb has only the in-frame clones, and not every one. The table lists fewer than 350,000 clones, roughly a fifth of them singletons. Per the germline V gene, CDR1 is SGHDT and CDR2 is YYEEEE. The CDR3 has 17 amino acids. The junction had 12 bases not matched to a gene; V was cut back by 0 bases and J by 6 bases. About this clone: Its antigen remains unknown.

The chain is built from TRBV5-6 and TRBJ2-3; 8 bases are shared with TRBD2. The clonotype originates from a woman aged 18-29 years in good health. Sequencing was done on a sample of naive CD4+ T cells from blood. The DNA of the CDR3 is TGTGCCAGCAGCTTGGCCGATTCCGGGACTAGGGGCGATACGCAGTATTTT. Its protein is CASSLADSGTRGDTQYF.